The rows below give T cell receptor beta chains drawn from one sample of a study of blood T cells in healthy people across ages. TCRdb reanalysed the 5' RACE reads using MiXCR and keeps one entry per CDR3 protein. This table holds 1.2 million to 1.5 million distinct CDR3 sequences, approximately 40% found once. Sequenced: blood. The origin of the receptors is a woman aged 18-30 years in good health. Both conserved end residues are part of each CDR3. The D gene is left open where the match is weak. Only some rows state a clone size, as once, few, many or a class for expanded clones.

D gene: -; V gene: TRBV4-2; J gene: TRBJ2-1; clone size: -; CDR3 DNA: TGTGCCAGCAGCCAAGATCTGGTTAGGGAACGCAATGAGCAGTTCTTC; CDR3 protein: CASSQDLVRERNEQFF
D gene: TRBD2; V gene: TRBV2; J gene: TRBJ2-3; clone size: -; CDR3 DNA: TGTGCCAGCAGCGGGTTTAGCGGGACTCTCACAGATACGCAGTATTTT; CDR3 protein: CASSGFSGTLTDTQYF
D gene: -; V gene: TRBV20-1; J gene: TRBJ2-1; clone size: few; CDR3 DNA: TGCAGTGCTACCGGTGGGAGCAATGAGCAGTTCTTC; CDR3 protein: CSATGGSNEQFF
D gene: -; V gene: TRBV20-1; J gene: TRBJ2-1; clone size: -; CDR3 DNA: TGCAGTGCTAGACCTCCGGGCTCCCATGAGCAGTTCTTC; CDR3 protein: CSARPPGSHEQFF
D gene: TRBD1; V gene: TRBV10-3; J gene: TRBJ1-1; clone size: -; CDR3 DNA: TGTGCCATCAGACCGACAGGGGAGAGCACTGAAGCTTTCTTT; CDR3 protein: CAIRPTGESTEAFF
D gene: -; V gene: TRBV7-9; J gene: TRBJ2-7; clone size: -; CDR3 DNA: TGTGCCAGCAGCCTAAAAGGGTTCACATCTACCTACGAGCAGTACTTC; CDR3 protein: CASSLKGFTSTYEQYF
D gene: TRBD1; V gene: TRBV5-1; J gene: TRBJ1-5; clone size: -; CDR3 DNA: TGCGCCAGCAGCGATGGGACAGAATATCAGCCCCAGCATTTT; CDR3 protein: CASSDGTEYQPQHF
D gene: TRBD2; V gene: TRBV15; J gene: TRBJ2-1; clone size: -; CDR3 DNA: TGTGCCACCTCCACCGGGACTAGTAGGAATGAGCAGTTCTTC; CDR3 protein: CATSTGTSRNEQFF
D gene: TRBD2; V gene: TRBV20-1; J gene: TRBJ2-7; clone size: -; CDR3 DNA: TGCAGTGCTTATAGCGGGAACTCCTACGAGCAGTACTTC; CDR3 protein: CSAYSGNSYEQYF
D gene: -; V gene: TRBV5-1; J gene: TRBJ2-7; clone size: -; CDR3 DNA: TGCGCCAGCTCTCAAACCAGAGACTACGAGCAGTACTTC; CDR3 protein: CASSQTRDYEQYF
D gene: -; V gene: TRBV15; J gene: TRBJ2-2; clone size: -; CDR3 DNA: TGTGCCACCAGCAGAGACCTGACAGTATACTCTGGGGAGCTGTTTTTT; CDR3 protein: CATSRDLTVYSGELFF
D gene: -; V gene: TRBV9; J gene: TRBJ1-1; clone size: few; CDR3 DNA: TGTGCCAGCAGCGTAGAATCCCTGAACACTGAAGCTTTCTTT; CDR3 protein: CASSVESLNTEAFF
D gene: TRBD1; V gene: TRBV2; J gene: TRBJ2-1; clone size: -; CDR3 DNA: TGTGCCAGCAGACGGACAGGGTCCAATGAGCAGTTCTTC; CDR3 protein: CASRRTGSNEQFF
D gene: -; V gene: TRBV9; J gene: TRBJ2-5; clone size: -; CDR3 DNA: TGTGCCAGCAGCGAACAGGGAGAAGAGACCCAGTACTTC; CDR3 protein: CASSEQGEETQYF
D gene: TRBD1; V gene: TRBV10-3; J gene: TRBJ2-3; clone size: -; CDR3 DNA: TGTGCCATCAGTGAAGGTGGCGGGACAGGGCTATACACGCAGTATTTT; CDR3 protein: CAISEGGGTGLYTQYF
D gene: -; V gene: TRBV5-6; J gene: TRBJ2-4; clone size: -; CDR3 DNA: TGTGCCAGCAGCTTGACTAGCAGGGAGCAGTACTTC; CDR3 protein: CASSLTSREQYF
D gene: TRBD1; V gene: TRBV30; J gene: TRBJ1-2; clone size: few; CDR3 DNA: TGTGCCTGGAGGGGGACAGCCAACTATGGCTACACCTTC; CDR3 protein: CAWRGTANYGYTF
D gene: -; V gene: TRBV12-5; J gene: TRBJ2-5; clone size: -; CDR3 DNA: TGTGCTAGTGGTTCGTGGGAGACCCAGTACTTC; CDR3 protein: CASGSWETQYF
D gene: TRBD1; V gene: TRBV14; J gene: TRBJ2-7; clone size: -; CDR3 DNA: TGTGCCAGCAGCCAAGGGACAGGGAAATTGAGTCACGAGCAGTACTTC; CDR3 protein: CASSQGTGKLSHEQYF
D gene: -; V gene: TRBV6-6; J gene: TRBJ1-2; clone size: -; CDR3 DNA: TGTGCCAGCAGTTCCTTAGACAGGACCGGAGACTATGGCTACACCTTC; CDR3 protein: CASSSLDRTGDYGYTF
D gene: -; V gene: TRBV7-2; J gene: TRBJ2-3; clone size: few; CDR3 DNA: TGTGCCAGCAGCTTAGATAGGGCGGCTGGAGATACGCAGTATTTT; CDR3 protein: CASSLDRAAGDTQYF
D gene: TRBD1; V gene: TRBV15; J gene: TRBJ1-5; clone size: -; CDR3 DNA: TGTGCCACCAGCAGAGGACAGGGTCAGCCCCAGCATTTT; CDR3 protein: CATSRGQGQPQHF
D gene: -; V gene: TRBV12-3/TRBV12-4; J gene: TRBJ1-2; clone size: -; CDR3 DNA: TGTGCCAGCAGTTCGGGGGGAGGGGGGACCTATGGCTACACCTTC; CDR3 protein: CASSSGGGGTYGYTF
D gene: TRBD2; V gene: TRBV24-1; J gene: TRBJ2-1; clone size: -; CDR3 DNA: TGTGCCACCAGTGACGGAGCCAGCGGGAGCTCCTACAATGAGCAGTTCTTC; CDR3 protein: CATSDGASGSSYNEQFF
D gene: -; V gene: TRBV20-1; J gene: TRBJ1-1; clone size: -; CDR3 DNA: TGCAGTGTTGACAGGACGGTTGAAGCTTTCTTT; CDR3 protein: CSVDRTVEAFF
D gene: -; V gene: TRBV4-1; J gene: TRBJ1-1; clone size: -; CDR3 DNA: TGCGCCAGCAGCCAAAGGTCCCAGGTGTTGAACACTGAAGCTTTCTTT; CDR3 protein: CASSQRSQVLNTEAFF
D gene: -; V gene: TRBV21-1; J gene: TRBJ1-2; clone size: -; CDR3 DNA: TGTGCCAGCAGCAACCTCAGGGGGCTACATAGCTACACCTTC; CDR3 protein: CASSNLRGLHSYTF
D gene: -; V gene: TRBV6-5; J gene: TRBJ2-7; clone size: -; CDR3 DNA: TGTGCCAGCAGCCGAATTCAGGTTTCGAGCTCCTACGGGCAGTACTTC; CDR3 protein: CASSRIQVSSSYGQYF
D gene: -; V gene: TRBV15; J gene: TRBJ1-2; clone size: -; CDR3 DNA: TGTGCCACCAGCAGAGACGCCCAGGGTAACTATGGCTACACCTTC; CDR3 protein: CATSRDAQGNYGYTF
D gene: -; V gene: TRBV30; J gene: TRBJ1-1; clone size: -; CDR3 DNA: TGTGCCTGGAGTGTAGGCAGGACGGGGACTGAAGCTTTCTTT; CDR3 protein: CAWSVGRTGTEAFF
D gene: -; V gene: TRBV7-9; J gene: TRBJ1-2; clone size: -; CDR3 DNA: TGTGCCAGCAGCACCGGACTCAACTATGGCTACACCTTC; CDR3 protein: CASSTGLNYGYTF
D gene: -; V gene: TRBV6-2/TRBV6-3; J gene: TRBJ1-1; clone size: -; CDR3 DNA: TGTGCCAGCAGTCGTCAATCGGGAGGCACTGAAGCTTTCTTT; CDR3 protein: CASSRQSGGTEAFF
D gene: -; V gene: TRBV28; J gene: TRBJ1-2; clone size: few; CDR3 DNA: TGTGCCAGCAGTTTTGCGGTAGGGTTGGACTATGGCTACACCTTC; CDR3 protein: CASSFAVGLDYGYTF
D gene: -; V gene: TRBV21-1; J gene: TRBJ2-7; clone size: -; CDR3 DNA: TGTGCCAGCAGCAACCCCGAACGGTGGGGCTACGAGCAGTACTTC; CDR3 protein: CASSNPERWGYEQYF
D gene: -; V gene: TRBV5-1; J gene: TRBJ1-5; clone size: -; CDR3 DNA: TGCGCCAGCAGCTTGGGAACACCGGGGGGCAATCAGCCCCAGCATTTT; CDR3 protein: CASSLGTPGGNQPQHF
D gene: TRBD1; V gene: TRBV11-2; J gene: TRBJ2-1; clone size: few; CDR3 DNA: TGTGCCAGCAGCCCCGGACAGGGGTTGTATGGTGAGCAGTTCTTC; CDR3 protein: CASSPGQGLYGEQFF
D gene: TRBD1; V gene: TRBV7-2; J gene: TRBJ1-5; clone size: -; CDR3 DNA: TGTGTCAGCGCCGGGGAAGGGGGCATTCACAATCAGCCCCAGCATTTT; CDR3 protein: CVSAGEGGIHNQPQHF
D gene: -; V gene: TRBV12-3/TRBV12-4; J gene: TRBJ1-4; clone size: few; CDR3 DNA: TGTGCCAGCACCCGAGTGGCAGGAAGAGATGCAACTAATGAAAAACTGTTTTTT; CDR3 protein: CASTRVAGRDATNEKLFF
D gene: -; V gene: TRBV27; J gene: TRBJ2-7; clone size: few; CDR3 DNA: TGTGCCAGCACAAAAGGGGGGAAGGACGAGCAGTACTTC; CDR3 protein: CASTKGGKDEQYF
D gene: TRBD1; V gene: TRBV4-1; J gene: TRBJ1-1; clone size: -; CDR3 DNA: TGCGCCAGCAGCCAAGACCTCCGGGACAGCACTGAAGCTTTCTTT; CDR3 protein: CASSQDLRDSTEAFF
D gene: -; V gene: TRBV6-5; J gene: TRBJ1-1; clone size: few; CDR3 DNA: TGTGCTCACGATAAGAGTCCCGAAGCTTTCTTT; CDR3 protein: CAHDKSPEAFF
D gene: TRBD1; V gene: TRBV7-9; J gene: TRBJ2-3; clone size: -; CDR3 DNA: TGTGCCAGCAGCCCTACCCGAGGGGGCGACGCAGATACGCAGTATTTT; CDR3 protein: CASSPTRGGDADTQYF